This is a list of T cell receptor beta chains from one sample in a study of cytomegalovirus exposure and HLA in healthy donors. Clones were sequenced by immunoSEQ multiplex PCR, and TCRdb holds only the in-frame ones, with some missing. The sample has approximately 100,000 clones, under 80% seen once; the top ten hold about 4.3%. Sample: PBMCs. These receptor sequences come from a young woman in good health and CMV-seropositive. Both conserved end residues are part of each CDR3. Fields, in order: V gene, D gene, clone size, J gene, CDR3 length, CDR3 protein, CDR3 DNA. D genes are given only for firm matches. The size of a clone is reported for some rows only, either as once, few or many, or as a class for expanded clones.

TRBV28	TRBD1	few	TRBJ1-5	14	CASSPGQGYQPQHF	TGTGCCAGCAGTCCCGGACAGGGGTATCAGCCCCAGCATTTT
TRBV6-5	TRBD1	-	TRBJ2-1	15	CASSYSGDRGAEQFF	TGTGCCAGCAGTTACTCAGGAGACAGGGGAGCTGAGCAGTTCTTC
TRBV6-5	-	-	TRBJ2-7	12	CASRQGRYEQYF	TGTGCCAGCAGACAGGGGAGGTACGAGCAGTACTTC
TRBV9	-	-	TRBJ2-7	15	CASSPRTIGSEEQYF	TGTGCCAGCAGCCCAAGGACTATCGGGAGTGAAGAGCAGTACTTC
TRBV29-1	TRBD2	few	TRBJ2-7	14	CSVEERGGESEQYF	TGCAGCGTTGAAGAACGGGGAGGGGAGAGCGAGCAGTACTTC
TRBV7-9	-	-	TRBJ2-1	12	CSSSLQNNEQFF	TGTTCCAGCAGCTTACAAAACAATGAGCAGTTCTTC
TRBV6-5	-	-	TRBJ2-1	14	CASSSATRYNEQFF	TGTGCCAGCAGTTCGGCGACTAGGTACAATGAGCAGTTCTTC
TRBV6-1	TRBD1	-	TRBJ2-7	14	CASRRTGGRNEQYF	TGTGCCAGCAGGAGGACAGGGGGCCGCAACGAGCAGTACTTC
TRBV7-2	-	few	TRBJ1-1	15	CASSARLGRRPEAFF	TGTGCCAGCAGCGCCCGACTCGGCAGAAGACCTGAAGCTTTCTTT
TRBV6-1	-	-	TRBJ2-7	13	CASRAGISYEQYF	TGTGCCAGCAGGGCCGGGATCTCCTACGAGCAGTACTTC
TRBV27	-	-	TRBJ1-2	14	CASSLSTPGYGYTF	TGTGCCAGCAGTTTATCCACGCCCGGCTATGGCTACACCTTC
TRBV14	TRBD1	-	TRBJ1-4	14	CASSPRQGNEKLFF	TGTGCCAGCAGCCCTCGACAGGGGAATGAAAAACTGTTTTTT
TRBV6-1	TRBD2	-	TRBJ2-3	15	CASSWTSGDRDTQYF	TGTGCCAGCAGTTGGACTAGCGGGGACCGAGATACGCAGTATTTT
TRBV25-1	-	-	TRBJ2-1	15	CASSVFPGSYNEQFF	TGTGCCAGCAGTGTGTTCCCAGGGTCCTACAATGAGCAGTTCTTC
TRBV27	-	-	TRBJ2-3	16	CASSRLTATSTDTQYF	TGTGCCAGCAGTCGCCTGACAGCAACTAGCACAGATACGCAGTATTTT
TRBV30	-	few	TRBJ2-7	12	CAWSGQGHEQYF	TGTGCCTGGAGCGGGCAGGGCCACGAGCAGTACTTC
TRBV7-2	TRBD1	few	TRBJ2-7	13	CASSQDRGGEQYF	TGTGCCAGCAGCCAAGACAGGGGAGGTGAGCAGTACTTC
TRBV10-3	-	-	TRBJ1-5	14	CAISGGYSNQPQNF	TGTGCCATCAGTGGCGGGTATAGCAATCAGCCCCAGAATTTT
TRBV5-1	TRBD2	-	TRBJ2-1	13	CASRTSGKNEQFF	TGCGCCAGCAGGACTAGCGGGAAAAATGAGCAGTTCTTC
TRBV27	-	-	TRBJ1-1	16	CASNMGGAPGRTEAFF	TGTGCCAGCAATATGGGGGGGGCGCCTGGTAGGACTGAAGCTTTCTTT
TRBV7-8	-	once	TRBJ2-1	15	CASSSGGLSYNEQFF	TGTGCCAGCAGCTCTGGGGGCCTCTCCTACAATGAGCAGTTCTTC
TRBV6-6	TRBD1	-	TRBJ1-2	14	CASHRDSLFYGYTF	TGTGCCAGTCACCGGGACAGCTTATTCTATGGCTACACCTTC
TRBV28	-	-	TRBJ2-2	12	CASSLDTGELFF	TGTGCCAGCAGTCTAGACACCGGGGAGCTGTTTTTT
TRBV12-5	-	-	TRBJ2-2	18	CASGLVGRLVSNTGELFF	TGTGCTAGTGGTTTGGTAGGCAGGTTAGTGAGTAACACCGGGGAGCTGTTTTTT
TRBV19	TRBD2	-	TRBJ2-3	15	CATGTSGDGTDTQYF	TGTGCCACCGGGACTAGCGGGGATGGTACAGATACGCAGTATTTT
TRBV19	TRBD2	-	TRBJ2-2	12	CASRAGAGELFF	TGTGCCAGTAGGGCGGGAGCCGGGGAGCTGTTTTTT
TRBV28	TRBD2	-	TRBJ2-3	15	CASSAGLAGGDTQYF	TGTGCCAGCAGTGCCGGACTAGCGGGAGGAGATACGCAGTATTTT
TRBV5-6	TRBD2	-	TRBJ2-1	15	CASSMIAGEGGEQFF	TGTGCCAGCAGCATGATAGCGGGAGAGGGAGGTGAGCAGTTCTTC
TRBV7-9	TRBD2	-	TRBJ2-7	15	CASSLVAGGPYEQYF	TGTGCCAGCAGCTTAGTGGCGGGAGGGCCCTACGAGCAGTACTTC
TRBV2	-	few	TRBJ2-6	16	CASSRTASSGANVLTF	TGTGCCAGCAGTAGGACTGCGAGCTCTGGGGCCAACGTCCTGACTTTC
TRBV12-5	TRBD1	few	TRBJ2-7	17	CASGLAQLGTGPYEQYF	TGTGCTAGTGGTTTGGCCCAGCTCGGGACAGGACCCTACGAGCAGTACTTC
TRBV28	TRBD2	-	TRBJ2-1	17	CASTNSGVAGGPNEQFF	TGTGCCAGCACTAACTCGGGAGTAGCGGGAGGGCCTAATGAGCAGTTCTTC
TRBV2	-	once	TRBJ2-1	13	CASSAESYNEQFF	TGTGCCAGCAGCGCCGAGTCCTACAATGAGCAGTTCTTC
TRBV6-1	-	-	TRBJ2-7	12	CASRAAQVEQYF	TGTGCCAGCAGGGCCGCTCAAGTGGAGCAGTACTTC
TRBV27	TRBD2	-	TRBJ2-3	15	CASRLLAVGTDTQYF	TGTGCCAGCAGACTACTAGCGGTTGGGACAGATACGCAGTATTTT
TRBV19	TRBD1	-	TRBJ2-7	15	CASSPGQGVTHEQYF	TGTGCCAGTAGTCCGGGACAGGGGGTTACCCACGAGCAGTACTTC
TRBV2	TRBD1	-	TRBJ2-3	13	CASSVQGVDTQYF	TGTGCCAGCAGTGTGCAGGGGGTAGATACGCAGTATTTT
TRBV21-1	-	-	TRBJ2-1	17	CASSLLSGRASYNEQFF	TGTGCCAGCAGCTTATTATCCGGGAGGGCCTCCTACAATGAGCAGTTCTTC
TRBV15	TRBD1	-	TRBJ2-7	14	CATSKDRASYEQYF	TGTGCCACCAGCAAGGACAGGGCGTCCTACGAGCAGTACTTC
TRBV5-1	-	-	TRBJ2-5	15	CASSLDTTRGETQYF	TGCGCCAGCAGCCTGGACACTACAAGGGGGGAGACCCAGTACTTC
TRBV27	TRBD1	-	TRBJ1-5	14	CASSLTTGWQPQHF	TGTGCCAGCAGTTTAACGACAGGGTGGCAGCCCCAGCATTTT
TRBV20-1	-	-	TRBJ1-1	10	CSARGSGAFF	TGCAGTGCTAGGGGCAGTGGCGCTTTCTTT
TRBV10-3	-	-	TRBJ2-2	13	CAITQGHTGELFF	TGTGCCATCACACAGGGTCACACCGGGGAGCTGTTTTTT
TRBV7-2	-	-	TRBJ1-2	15	CASSLALGGWRGYTF	TGTGCCAGCAGCTTAGCGCTGGGGGGTTGGAGAGGCTACACCTTC
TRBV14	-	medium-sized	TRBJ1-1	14	CASSQYRDGNEAFF	TGTGCCAGCAGCCAATACAGGGACGGGAATGAAGCTTTCTTT
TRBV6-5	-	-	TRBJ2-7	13	CASSYSRQDEQYF	TGTGCCAGCAGTTACTCGCGACAGGACGAGCAGTACTTC
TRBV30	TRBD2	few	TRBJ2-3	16	CAWSRGTSSSTDTQYF	TGTGCCTGGAGTAGGGGGACTAGTTCTAGCACAGATACGCAGTATTTT
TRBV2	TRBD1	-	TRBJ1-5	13	CASKGQSNQPQHF	TGTGCCAGCAAGGGACAGAGCAATCAGCCCCAGCATTTT
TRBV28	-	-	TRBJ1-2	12	CASSPANYGYTF	TGTGCCAGCAGCCCAGCTAACTATGGCTACACCTTC
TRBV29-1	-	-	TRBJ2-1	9	CSAGNEQFF	TGCAGCGCCGGGAATGAGCAGTTCTTC